Listed below are T cell receptor beta chains from one sample, sequenced in a study of glioma-infiltrating T cells. TCRdb recomputed calls from the multiplex PCR reads with MiXCR, one row per CDR3 protein. Of tens of thousands of distinct CDR3 sequences listed, less than 30% are singletons. Specimen: glioma tissue, nonneoplastic brain tissue, or PBMCs (not recorded which). Receptors originate from a human donor with low-grade glioma or glioblastoma, undergoing nonglioma brain surgery, or in good health (not recorded which). The CDR3 runs from the conserved cysteine through the conserved F or W. Fields, in order: J gene, V gene, CDR3 length, clone size, D gene, CDR3 protein, CDR3 DNA. D genes are given only for firm matches. Expanded clones are given a class, and other clones once, few, many or no size at all.

j_gene: TRBJ2-5
v_gene: TRBV29-1
len: 13
abundance: many
d_gene: TRBD1
CDR3aa: CSANRGVQETQYF
CDR3nt: TGCAGCGCGAACAGGGGGGTCCAAGAGACCCAGTACTTC

j_gene: TRBJ2-5
v_gene: TRBV6-1
len: 14
abundance: many
d_gene: TRBD1
CDR3aa: CASSSTGGKETQYF
CDR3nt: TGTGCCAGCAGTTCGACAGGGGGCAAGGAGACCCAGTACTTC

j_gene: TRBJ1-2
v_gene: TRBV2
len: 14
abundance: many
d_gene: -
CDR3aa: CASTIQPGVYGYTF
CDR3nt: TGTGCCAGCACCATTCAACCGGGAGTTTACGGCTACACCTTC

j_gene: TRBJ2-7
v_gene: TRBV4-2
len: 12
abundance: many
d_gene: -
CDR3aa: CASSDGSYEQYF
CDR3nt: TGTGCCAGCAGCGACGGCTCCTACGAGCAGTACTTC

j_gene: TRBJ2-1
v_gene: TRBV29-1
len: 13
abundance: -
d_gene: -
CDR3aa: CSVERSSYNEQFF
CDR3nt: TGCAGCGTTGAACGGAGCTCCTACAATGAGCAGTTCTTC

j_gene: TRBJ1-6
v_gene: TRBV6-1
len: 16
abundance: many
d_gene: TRBD1
CDR3aa: CASSEQGVPSNSPLHF
CDR3nt: TGTGCCAGCAGCGAACAGGGGGTTCCGTCTAATTCACCCCTCCACTTT

j_gene: TRBJ2-7
v_gene: TRBV7-9
len: 12
abundance: -
d_gene: -
CDR3aa: CASSLSGVEQYF
CDR3nt: TGTGCCAGCAGCTTATCCGGGGTCGAGCAGTACTTC

j_gene: TRBJ1-5
v_gene: TRBV19
len: 13
abundance: -
d_gene: -
CDR3aa: CASSKQGGQPKHF
CDR3nt: TGTGCCAGTTCCAAACAGGGAGGCCAGCCAAAGCATTTT

j_gene: TRBJ2-5
v_gene: TRBV7-2
len: 15
abundance: many
d_gene: -
CDR3aa: CASSLGPGYQETQYF
CDR3nt: TGTGCCAGCAGCTTAGGTCCGGGGTATCAAGAGACCCAGTACTTC

j_gene: TRBJ2-7
v_gene: TRBV7-9
len: 13
abundance: few
d_gene: -
CDR3aa: CATVTSASYEQYF
CDR3nt: TGTGCCACAGTAACCTCCGCCTCCTACGAGCAGTACTTC

j_gene: TRBJ2-7
v_gene: TRBV7-8
len: 14
abundance: many
d_gene: -
CDR3aa: CASSATRGSYEQYF
CDR3nt: TGTGCCAGCAGCGCAACCAGGGGCTCCTACGAGCAGTACTTC

j_gene: TRBJ1-4
v_gene: TRBV2
len: 13
abundance: few
d_gene: -
CDR3aa: CATATRRGEKLFF
CDR3nt: TGTGCCACCGCGACACGGAGGGGTGAAAAACTGTTTTTT

j_gene: TRBJ1-2
v_gene: TRBV2
len: 16
abundance: -
d_gene: -
CDR3aa: CASSGGRGGGNYGYTF
CDR3nt: TGTGCCAGCAGTGGGGGCAGGGGCGGGGGTAACTATGGCTACACCTTC

j_gene: TRBJ2-7
v_gene: TRBV12-3/TRBV12-4
len: 14
abundance: many
d_gene: -
CDR3aa: CASSKTGGSYEQYF
CDR3nt: TGTGCCAGCAGTAAAACGGGCGGTTCCTACGAGCAGTACTTC

j_gene: TRBJ2-1
v_gene: TRBV29-1
len: 13
abundance: many
d_gene: -
CDR3aa: CSVVRDLYNEQFF
CDR3nt: TGCAGCGTTGTCAGGGACCTGTACAATGAGCAGTTCTTC

j_gene: TRBJ2-5
v_gene: TRBV16
len: 12
abundance: many
d_gene: -
CDR3aa: CASSQNSETQYF
CDR3nt: TGTGCCAGCAGCCAAAACTCCGAGACCCAGTACTTC

j_gene: TRBJ1-5
v_gene: TRBV2
len: 14
abundance: many
d_gene: -
CDR3aa: CASSDWGGTGPQHF
CDR3nt: TGTGCCAGCAGTGACTGGGGAGGGACGGGGCCCCAGCATTTT

j_gene: TRBJ2-7
v_gene: TRBV5-1
len: 15
abundance: -
d_gene: TRBD2
CDR3aa: CASSLELAGAIEQYF
CDR3nt: TGCGCCAGCAGCTTGGAGCTAGCGGGAGCCATCGAGCAGTACTTC

j_gene: TRBJ2-7
v_gene: TRBV3-1
len: 15
abundance: many
d_gene: -
CDR3aa: CASRNTDAIPYEQYF
CDR3nt: TGTGCCAGCAGGAACACGGACGCCATCCCCTACGAGCAGTACTTC

j_gene: TRBJ2-1
v_gene: TRBV12-3/TRBV12-4
len: 14
abundance: many
d_gene: -
CDR3aa: CASSHLNNYNEQFF
CDR3nt: TGTGCCAGCAGTCACCTCAACAACTACAATGAGCAGTTCTTC

j_gene: TRBJ2-3
v_gene: TRBV6-6
len: 15
abundance: many
d_gene: TRBD1
CDR3aa: CASSYEGQVTDTQYF
CDR3nt: TGTGCCAGCAGTTACGAGGGACAGGTTACAGATACGCAGTATTTT

j_gene: TRBJ1-6
v_gene: TRBV6-2/TRBV6-3
len: 13
abundance: -
d_gene: -
CDR3aa: CASKGGDSSPLHF
CDR3nt: TGTGCCAGCAAAGGGGGAGATAGTTCACCCCTCCACTTT